This T cell receptor beta chain was recorded in a study of blood T cell repertoires in COVID-19. Study-level background: Specimens from acute and convalescent COVID-19 originated in the United States, Italy and Spain. Sources were T cells, B-cell-depleted T cells, or PBMCs; the material itself was cDNA or gDNA.

Original data processing: For nucleated cells, counts were estimated from reference gene primer amplification. The data were produced by immunoSEQ multiplex PCR, yet TCRdb's version contains in-frame clones alone and is incomplete. V, J and clone size reflect that table, while D and trimming were determined from the DNA. The table records 50,000 to 65,000 clones, 70% to 90% of them present only once. Germline V gene lookup returns CDR1 SEHNR and CDR2 FQNEAQ (reference sequence). CDR3 size: 14 residues. Trimming took off 11 bases at V and 0 bases at J, with 17 bases between the two ends. Material for sequencing was peripheral blood. This receptor was obtained from a man in his fifties with active COVID-19. J is TRBJ2-7 and V is TRBV7-9, with D unresolved. The CDR3 nucleotides are TGTGCCGGAACCCGACTCCTGAGCTCCTACGAGCAGTACTTC. Protein product: CAGTRLLSSYEQYF.